The following is a T cell receptor (beta chain) sequence with its context. The data were taken from a study of CD8 T cells in ankylosing spondylitis. The authors made TCR beta libraries by quantitative 5'-RACE with molecular barcodes. TCRdb recomputed calls from the 5' RACE reads with MiXCR, one row per CDR3 protein. The sample shows some 92,000 distinct CDR3 sequences, 27% of them seen only once. This clonotype was sampled from a male donor with ankylosing spondylitis or in good health (not recorded which). Material for sequencing was blood, either unsorted or a sorted T cell fraction (not recorded which).

In DNA, the CDR3 is TGTGCCAGCAGCTTAGGGGGCAGGGGGGGCTACAATGAGCAGTTCTTC. Its translation: CASSLGGRGGYNEQFF. The chain is built from TRBV7-2 and TRBJ2-1; D might be TRBD1 or TRBD2, each matching 7 bases. Germline CDR1 SGHTA, CDR2 FQGNSA. This CDR3 comprises 16 residues. V lost 1 base, J lost 3 bases, and 13 bases lay in between. Full variable domain (outside the CDR3, taken from reference TRBV7-2 and TRBJ2-1): GAGVSQSPSNKVTEKGKDVELRCDPISGHTALYWYRQSLGQGLEFLIYFQGNSAPDKSGLPSDRFSAERTGGSVSTLTIQRTQQEDSAVYLCASSLGGRGGYNEQFFGPGTRLTVL.